This is a list of T cell receptor beta chains from one sample in a study of blood T cells in healthy people across ages. TCRdb processed the 5' RACE reads anew with MiXCR; each CDR3 protein has one entry. Here the sample spans roughly 2 million distinct CDR3 sequences, less than 50% being singletons. The sample consisted of blood. These TCRs come from a woman in her 40s in good health. The CDR3 runs from the conserved cysteine through the conserved F or W. The D gene is left open where the match is weak. Size values are once, few and many counts, or a class for expanded clones, and some rows have none.

CDR3 length: 16; V gene: TRBV7-9; D gene: TRBD2; J gene: TRBJ2-5; clone size: -; CDR3 DNA: TGTGCCAGCAGCCCGCGGGAGGGGGACTCGGTTGAGACCCAGTACTTC; CDR3 protein: CASSPREGDSVETQYF
CDR3 length: 16; V gene: TRBV7-2; D gene: TRBD1; J gene: TRBJ2-4; clone size: -; CDR3 DNA: TGTGCCAGCAGCTTTCCCCGGACAGGGGGCTTAAACATTCAGTACTTC; CDR3 protein: CASSFPRTGGLNIQYF
CDR3 length: 14; V gene: TRBV10-3; D gene: -; J gene: TRBJ2-3; clone size: -; CDR3 DNA: TGTGCCATCAGTGAGCCCGCGAGCACGGATACGCAGTATTTT; CDR3 protein: CAISEPASTDTQYF
CDR3 length: 14; V gene: TRBV20-1; D gene: TRBD2; J gene: TRBJ2-3; clone size: -; CDR3 DNA: TGCAGTGCTAGAGATCCGGGGGGACCAGATACGCAGTATTTT; CDR3 protein: CSARDPGGPDTQYF
CDR3 length: 16; V gene: TRBV4-3; D gene: TRBD1; J gene: TRBJ2-1; clone size: -; CDR3 DNA: TGCGCCAGCAGCCAAGCACAGGGGGCGCGTCGCAATGAGCAGTTCTTC; CDR3 protein: CASSQAQGARRNEQFF
CDR3 length: 13; V gene: TRBV4-3; D gene: -; J gene: TRBJ2-1; clone size: -; CDR3 DNA: TGCGCCAGCAGCCAGGGACCAAATGAGTGGCAGTTCTTC; CDR3 protein: CASSQGPNEWQFF
CDR3 length: 18; V gene: TRBV6-2/TRBV6-3; D gene: TRBD2; J gene: TRBJ2-6; clone size: many; CDR3 DNA: TGTGCCAGCAGTTCGGGACTAGCGGGGGGCTCTGGGGCCAACGTCCTGACTTTC; CDR3 protein: CASSSGLAGGSGANVLTF
CDR3 length: 13; V gene: TRBV20-1; D gene: -; J gene: TRBJ1-5; clone size: many; CDR3 DNA: TGCAGTGCTAGTAGGGGGAGCAATCAGCCCCAGCATTTT; CDR3 protein: CSASRGSNQPQHF
CDR3 length: 11; V gene: TRBV9; D gene: -; J gene: TRBJ2-7; clone size: once; CDR3 DNA: TGTGCCAGCAGCCTAACTTTCGAGCAGTACTTC; CDR3 protein: CASSLTFEQYF
CDR3 length: 13; V gene: TRBV20-1; D gene: -; J gene: TRBJ2-5; clone size: -; CDR3 DNA: TGCAGTGCCAGGCAAGAGTTCCAAGAGACCCAGTACTTC; CDR3 protein: CSARQEFQETQYF
CDR3 length: 15; V gene: TRBV6-1; D gene: -; J gene: TRBJ1-4; clone size: -; CDR3 DNA: TGTGCCAGCAGTGAACCCTCGGGGTGGGGTGAAAAACTGTTTTTT; CDR3 protein: CASSEPSGWGEKLFF
CDR3 length: 13; V gene: TRBV20-1; D gene: -; J gene: TRBJ1-1; clone size: few; CDR3 DNA: TGCAGTGCCGACGACAGGCGGAACACTGAAGCTTTCTTT; CDR3 protein: CSADDRRNTEAFF
CDR3 length: 12; V gene: TRBV6-5; D gene: -; J gene: TRBJ2-3; clone size: -; CDR3 DNA: TGTGCCAGCAGAACCACAACAGATACGCAGTATTTT; CDR3 protein: CASRTTTDTQYF
CDR3 length: 14; V gene: TRBV6-6; D gene: -; J gene: TRBJ1-4; clone size: few; CDR3 DNA: TGTGCCAGCAACCTTGACAGGTTGGCTGAAAAACTGTTTTTT; CDR3 protein: CASNLDRLAEKLFF
CDR3 length: 17; V gene: TRBV4-1; D gene: TRBD2; J gene: TRBJ2-5; clone size: few; CDR3 DNA: TGCGCCAGCAGCCAAACTCTAGCTAGCGGGCGACAAGAGACCCAGTACTTC; CDR3 protein: CASSQTLASGRQETQYF
CDR3 length: 13; V gene: TRBV27; D gene: -; J gene: TRBJ2-7; clone size: many; CDR3 DNA: TGTGCCAGCAGTGCCTCAGGTGGCTACGAGCAGTACTTC; CDR3 protein: CASSASGGYEQYF
CDR3 length: 15; V gene: TRBV29-1; D gene: -; J gene: TRBJ2-1; clone size: few; CDR3 DNA: TGCAGCGTTGGCCAGTTCGTCGGCTCCTACAATGAGCAGTTCTTC; CDR3 protein: CSVGQFVGSYNEQFF
CDR3 length: 10; V gene: TRBV20-1; D gene: -; J gene: TRBJ2-7; clone size: -; CDR3 DNA: TGCAGTGCCGTCCTGAACGAGCAGTACTTC; CDR3 protein: CSAVLNEQYF
CDR3 length: 15; V gene: TRBV18; D gene: -; J gene: TRBJ1-1; clone size: -; CDR3 DNA: TGTGCCAGCTCAGGAGTTGGTTGGGGGATCACTGAAGCTTTCTTT; CDR3 protein: CASSGVGWGITEAFF
CDR3 length: 13; V gene: TRBV6-6; D gene: -; J gene: TRBJ2-7; clone size: -; CDR3 DNA: TGTGCCAGCAGTTCCACGGATAACTACGAGCAGTACTTC; CDR3 protein: CASSSTDNYEQYF
CDR3 length: 15; V gene: TRBV5-1; D gene: -; J gene: TRBJ1-2; clone size: -; CDR3 DNA: TGCGCCAGCAGCTCCAGTTCCAGGTTTAACTATGGCTGCACCTTC; CDR3 protein: CASSSSSRFNYGCTF
CDR3 length: 14; V gene: TRBV20-1; D gene: -; J gene: TRBJ2-5; clone size: few; CDR3 DNA: TGCAGTGCTAGAGATCTTGCGGGGTTGGAGACCCAGTACTTC; CDR3 protein: CSARDLAGLETQYF
CDR3 length: 14; V gene: TRBV27; D gene: TRBD2; J gene: TRBJ2-7; clone size: -; CDR3 DNA: TGTGCCAGCAGCCAGACTAGCGGTCCTTACGAGCAGTACTTC; CDR3 protein: CASSQTSGPYEQYF
CDR3 length: 15; V gene: TRBV12-5; D gene: -; J gene: TRBJ2-1; clone size: few; CDR3 DNA: TGTGCTAGTGGACCCGGGACCGGCCGTTACAATGAGCAGTTCTTC; CDR3 protein: CASGPGTGRYNEQFF
CDR3 length: 14; V gene: TRBV20-1; D gene: -; J gene: TRBJ2-7; clone size: -; CDR3 DNA: TGCAGTGGCGCACTTCGGAGTAGAACCTACGAGCAGTACTTC; CDR3 protein: CSGALRSRTYEQYF
CDR3 length: 13; V gene: TRBV28; D gene: -; J gene: TRBJ1-2; clone size: -; CDR3 DNA: TGTGCCAGCAGCACCGCTGGGGCGTGGGGCTACACCTTC; CDR3 protein: CASSTAGAWGYTF
CDR3 length: 14; V gene: TRBV6-5; D gene: -; J gene: TRBJ2-3; clone size: few; CDR3 DNA: TGTGCCAGCAGGGGATCTACCTTCACAGATACGCAGTATTTT; CDR3 protein: CASRGSTFTDTQYF
CDR3 length: 16; V gene: TRBV12-3/TRBV12-4; D gene: -; J gene: TRBJ2-1; clone size: -; CDR3 DNA: TGTGCCAGCAGTTTGGGGCGCCGCAATTCCTACAATGAGCAGTTCTTC; CDR3 protein: CASSLGRRNSYNEQFF
CDR3 length: 13; V gene: TRBV20-1; D gene: TRBD1; J gene: TRBJ1-5; clone size: -; CDR3 DNA: TGCAGTGCAAACAGGGGGGACAATCAGCCCCAGCATTTT; CDR3 protein: CSANRGDNQPQHF
CDR3 length: 13; V gene: TRBV27; D gene: TRBD1; J gene: TRBJ1-2; clone size: -; CDR3 DNA: TGTGCCAGCAGCCAGGGGGAGTCCTATGGCTACACCTTC; CDR3 protein: CASSQGESYGYTF
CDR3 length: 15; V gene: TRBV7-2; D gene: TRBD1; J gene: TRBJ2-7; clone size: -; CDR3 DNA: TGTGCCAGCAGCTCCTGGGACAGGGTAACCCACGAGCAGTACTTC; CDR3 protein: CASSSWDRVTHEQYF
CDR3 length: 15; V gene: TRBV6-2/TRBV6-3; D gene: -; J gene: TRBJ2-1; clone size: once; CDR3 DNA: TGTGCCAGTGGGGTCCCGGGGGTGTCCTACAATGAGCAGTTCTTC; CDR3 protein: CASGVPGVSYNEQFF
CDR3 length: 11; V gene: TRBV28; D gene: -; J gene: TRBJ2-5; clone size: -; CDR3 DNA: TGTGCCAGCGCGATCGGAGGGACCCAGTACTTC; CDR3 protein: CASAIGGTQYF
CDR3 length: 18; V gene: TRBV6-5; D gene: -; J gene: TRBJ1-6; clone size: -; CDR3 DNA: TGTGCCAGCAGTTACCCGATCGGGGCGCAGTCCTATAGTTCACCCCTCCACTTT; CDR3 protein: CASSYPIGAQSYSSPLHF
CDR3 length: 13; V gene: TRBV25-1; D gene: -; J gene: TRBJ2-7; clone size: -; CDR3 DNA: TGTGCCAGCAGTGGAGTCGACTCCTACGAGCAGTACTTC; CDR3 protein: CASSGVDSYEQYF
CDR3 length: 13; V gene: TRBV27; D gene: -; J gene: TRBJ2-7; clone size: -; CDR3 DNA: TGTGCCAGCAGTCAGCATACAGGATACGAGCAGTACTTC; CDR3 protein: CASSQHTGYEQYF
CDR3 length: 14; V gene: TRBV29-1; D gene: -; J gene: TRBJ1-1; clone size: -; CDR3 DNA: TGCAGCGTTGCGAAGGGGTCCAAGAACACTGAAGCTTTCTTT; CDR3 protein: CSVAKGSKNTEAFF
CDR3 length: 13; V gene: TRBV13; D gene: -; J gene: TRBJ2-7; clone size: few; CDR3 DNA: TGTGCCAGCAGCCCCCCGAGGTGCCACGAGCAGTACTTC; CDR3 protein: CASSPPRCHEQYF
CDR3 length: 18; V gene: TRBV4-2; D gene: TRBD1; J gene: TRBJ2-6; clone size: -; CDR3 DNA: TGTGCCAGCAGCCAAGATGCGACAGGGGGCGCTGGGGCCAACGTCCTGACTTTC; CDR3 protein: CASSQDATGGAGANVLTF
CDR3 length: 15; V gene: TRBV5-1; D gene: -; J gene: TRBJ2-1; clone size: -; CDR3 DNA: TGCGCCAGCAGCTTGGAAGGTGCCCCCTACAATGAGCAGTTCTTC; CDR3 protein: CASSLEGAPYNEQFF
CDR3 length: 14; V gene: TRBV2; D gene: -; J gene: TRBJ1-5; clone size: -; CDR3 DNA: TGTGCCAGCACTGGGGACGGCTACAATCAGCCCCAGCATTTT; CDR3 protein: CASTGDGYNQPQHF
CDR3 length: 14; V gene: TRBV6-6; D gene: -; J gene: TRBJ2-7; clone size: -; CDR3 DNA: TGTGCCACCTCAACCGGGAGAGTCTCCTACGAGCAGTACTTC; CDR3 protein: CATSTGRVSYEQYF
CDR3 length: 14; V gene: TRBV28; D gene: -; J gene: TRBJ2-7; clone size: few; CDR3 DNA: TGTGCCAGCACCTTAACAGTCTCCACCTACGAGCAGTACTTC; CDR3 protein: CASTLTVSTYEQYF
CDR3 length: 15; V gene: TRBV12-3/TRBV12-4; D gene: -; J gene: TRBJ2-1; clone size: -; CDR3 DNA: TGTGCCAGCAGATCAGACAGTTCCCCCTACAATGAGCAGTTCTTC; CDR3 protein: CASRSDSSPYNEQFF
CDR3 length: 11; V gene: TRBV20-1; D gene: -; J gene: TRBJ2-7; clone size: -; CDR3 DNA: TGCAGTGTTGGGTTAGGATACGAGCAGTACTTC; CDR3 protein: CSVGLGYEQYF
CDR3 length: 14; V gene: TRBV29-1; D gene: TRBD1; J gene: TRBJ2-3; clone size: -; CDR3 DNA: TGCAGCGCCCTAAGGGACAGCCCCACAGATACGCAGTATTTT; CDR3 protein: CSALRDSPTDTQYF